The 28 T cell receptor beta chains listed next were all sequenced from one sample in a study of graft-versus-host responses after intestinal transplantation. Antigens of these TCRs are unknown. Profiled with immunoSEQ multiplex PCR; TCRdb holds only in-frame clones, not every one. The sample records 39,000 or so clones, over 90% being singletons. The sequenced sample was unstimulated CD8+ T cells sorted from spleen or lymph node cells, obtained before transplant. These receptors were taken from a human donor who was the organ donor for an intestinal transplant.

The chain links TRBV19 to TRBJ1-1; weak D call: TRBD1 (5 bases). CDR1 LNHDA and CDR2 SQIVND come from the germline V gene (reference sequence). The CDR3 totals 10 residues. DNA for the CDR3: TGTCGGAGGGGAGGGACTGAAGCTTTCTTT. Encoded protein: CRRGGTEAFF.

The genes are TRBV25-1 and TRBJ2-7; 7 nucleotides match TRBD2. Germline lookup yields CDR1 MGHDK and CDR2 SYGVNS. Trimming at V came to 3 bases and at J to 7 bases, leaving 9 bases not matched to a gene. The length of the CDR3 is 14 residues. CDR3 protein: CASSEREIFWEQYF. DNA for the CDR3: TGTGCCAGCAGTGAGCGGGAGATCTTTTGGGAGCAGTACTTC.

V is TRBV9 and J is TRBJ2-3; 10 bases are a match to TRBD2. The CDR3 has 16 residues. Looked up from germline, CDR1 is SGDLS and CDR2 is YYNGEE. V lost 0 bases and J lost 4; bases outside the gene matches: 5. The DNA of the CDR3 is TGTGCCAGCAGCGTAGACAGCGGGAGGGCCTCAGATACGCAGTATTTT. Residues: CASSVDSGRASDTQYF.

This clone was detected a few times. This sequence joins TRBV10-3 and TRBJ2-7; TRBD2 matches at 8 bases. CDR3 length: 15 residues. V was pared by 3 bases and J by 2 bases, with 6 bases of the junction left unmatched. Germline CDR1 ENHRY, CDR2 SYGVKD. CDR3 in amino acids: CAISDPSGLTYEQYF. The CDR3 bases are TGTGCCATCAGTGACCCTAGCGGGTTGACCTACGAGCAGTACTTC.

CDR3 in DNA: TGTGCCAGCAGTGAAGCGTACGCCGACAATGAGCAGTTCTTC. Its translation: CASSEAYADNEQFF. This rearrangement joins TRBV6-1 to TRBJ2-1; D gene uncertain. The CDR3 covers 14 residues. The V end lost 0 bases, the J end lost 5 bases, and 8 bases lay between the germline ends. Per the germline V gene, CDR1 is MNHNS and CDR2 is SASEGT.

The rearrangement uses TRBV9 and TRBJ2-3; 7 nucleotides line up with TRBD2. Germline-derived CDR1 and CDR2 are SGDLS and YYNGEE. The junction had 10 bases not matched to a gene; V was cut back by 0 bases and J by 6 bases. This CDR3 spans 16 amino acids. In nucleotides, the CDR3 is TGTGCCAGCAGCGTAGCTGGGCGGGAGCAGTCTGATACGCAGTATTTT. Protein sequence: CASSVAGREQSDTQYF.

The V gene is TRBV12-5, the J gene TRBJ2-7; D might be TRBD2 (6 bases). Per germline, CDR1 LGHNT and CDR2 FRNRAP. The V end lost 1 base, the J end lost 6 bases, and 19 bases lay between the germline ends. This CDR3 region has 16 residues. This chain's CDR3 is CASGLDNPGLQGEQYF. CDR3 sequence (DNA): TGTGCTAGTGGTTTGGACAATCCGGGACTCCAAGGCGAGCAGTACTTC.

This rearrangement joins TRBV21-1 to TRBJ2-3; whether TRBD1, the table's D call, matches the DNA was not checked. TRBV21-1 corresponds to a pseudogene. The length of the CDR3 is 21 residues. In nucleotides, the CDR3 is TGTGCCAGCAGCAAAGCCCGGGACAGGGGGCAAGATCGGGATGGCACAGATACGCAGTATTTT. Its protein product is CASSKARDRGQDRDGTDTQYF.

The J gene is TRBJ1-1, the V gene TRBV6-5; TRBD1 matches at 9 bases. V shed 2 bases, J shed 10 bases, and the junction held 5 bases outside the gene matches. The CDR3 loop spans 13 amino acids. From germline, CDR1 is MNHEY and CDR2 SVGAGI. The CDR3 nucleotides are TGTGCCAGCAGTTACGGGGGGACAGGGCCAGCTTTCTTT. Its translation: CASSYGGTGPAFF.

V usage is TRBV4-1 and J usage is TRBJ2-7; TRBD2 aligns across 7 bases. From germline, CDR1 is MGHRA and CDR2 YSYEKL. Losses at the gene ends were 4 bases for V and 0 bases for J; bases not matched to a gene: 6. The CDR3 totals 15 residues. DNA for the CDR3: TGCGCCAGCAGCCCTAAAGCGGGGAGCTCCTACGAGCAGTACTTC. Amino acids: CASSPKAGSSYEQYF.

The chain carries TRBV6-6 and TRBJ1-4, with D hard to call. This CDR3 has 13 amino acids. Between the trimmed V and J ends, which lost 0 bases and 8 bases, there was a span of 7 bases. The germline gives CDR1 MNHNY, CDR2 SVGAGI (reference sequence). CDR3 bases: TGTGCCAGCAGTTACTCCCAAAGGGAAAAACTGTTTTTT. It yields the protein CASSYSQREKLFF.

This rearrangement joins TRBV19 to TRBJ2-2, with D perhaps matching TRBD2 (6 bases). Germline assignment: CDR1 LNHDA and CDR2 SQIVND (reference sequence). Trimming pared 3 bases from V and 3 bases from J, leaving 8 bases between. The CDR3 is 14 residues long. The CDR3 DNA reads TGTGCCAGTAGTATGGCGGGATACACCGGGGAGCTGTTTTTT. This translates into CASSMAGYTGELFF.

The chain joins TRBV7-9 to TRBJ2-3, with 10 bases identical to TRBD2. Trimming cost V 5 bases and J 4 bases; bases outside gene matches: 12. This CDR3 has 17 amino acids. The germline gives CDR1 SEHNR, CDR2 FQNEAQ (reference sequence). CDR3 in DNA: TGTGCCAGCAGCCCCTCTCCCCTAGCGGGAGTCTCAGATACGCAGTATTTT. This translates into CASSPSPLAGVSDTQYF.

This clone was recorded only once. V gene TRBV27 combines with J gene TRBJ1-2; TRBD1 matches at 10 bases. With 2 bases clipped from V and 4 bases from J, the junction kept 10 bases outside the gene matches. This CDR3 spans 17 amino acids. Germline V gives CDR1 MNHEY, CDR2 SMNVEV (reference sequence). The CDR3 sequence is CASSLRGTGEFSYGYTF. CDR3 coding DNA: TGTGCCAGCAGTTTACGGGGGACAGGGGAATTTTCCTATGGCTACACCTTC.

V and J are TRBV6-4 and TRBJ1-5; D call uncertain. Trimming cost V 0 bases and J 3 bases, with 9 bases left between them. The CDR3 is 15 residues long. Per the germline V gene, CDR1 is MRHNA and CDR2 is SNTAGT. DNA for the CDR3: TGTGCCAGCAGTGACTCGAATGGGGTCAATCAGCCCCAGCATTTT. Its translation: CASSDSNGVNQPQHF.

The chain couples TRBV27 to TRBJ2-2; 9 nucleotides line up with TRBD2. Trimming cost V 3 bases and J 2 bases; bases outside gene matches: 4. CDR1 is MNHEY, CDR2 SMNVEV, per germline (reference sequence). CDR3 length equals 16 residues. CDR3 in amino acids: CASSFLAGLNTGELFF. CDR3 nucleotides: TGTGCCAGCAGTTTCCTAGCGGGACTAAACACCGGGGAGCTGTTTTTT.

The chain carries TRBV25-1 and TRBJ2-5; TRBD1 aligns across 7 bases. The CDR3 is 15 amino acids. Looked up from germline, CDR1 is MGHDK and CDR2 is SYGVNS. V lost 7 bases, J lost 1 base, and 9 bases stayed unmatched. CDR3 nucleotides: TGTGCCAGCATCCCCTCGACAGGGCCCCAAGAGACCCAGTACTTC. Translating gives CASIPSTGPQETQYF.

The chain recombines TRBV11-2 with TRBJ2-7; 10 bases fit TRBD1. Germline V gene data show CDR1 as SGHAT and CDR2 as FQNNGV. With 1 base clipped from V and 5 bases from J, the junction kept 5 bases outside the gene matches. This CDR3 is built from 15 residues. The CDR3 is CASSLGAGQGHEQYF. Here the CDR3 DNA reads TGTGCCAGCAGCTTAGGGGCGGGACAGGGGCACGAGCAGTACTTC.

This clone was seen a few times. This rearrangement joins TRBV9 to TRBJ2-1; TRBD2 might be the D (6 bases). This CDR3 comprises 13 residues. Germline loops: CDR1 SGDLS, CDR2 YYNGEE. The ends were cut back, 1 base at V and 5 bases at J, with 7 bases in the middle. The CDR3 sequence: CASSVTGDNEQFF. CDR3 nucleotides: TGTGCCAGCAGCGTAACGGGGGACAATGAGCAGTTCTTC.

CDR3 residues: CSVGTGGLNTEAFF. CDR3 nucleotide sequence: TGCAGCGTTGGGACAGGGGGACTGAACACTGAAGCTTTCTTT. The chain has TRBV29-1 and TRBJ1-1, with 10 bases identical to TRBD1. The junction had 2 bases not matched to a gene; V was cut back by 4 bases and J by 0 bases. In germline, CDR1 is SQVTM, CDR2 ANQGSEA. The CDR3 length is 14 residues.

The chain joins TRBV27 to TRBJ1-6; D call uncertain. Trimming removed 0 bases at V and 6 bases at J, with 3 bases between. This CDR3 has 13 residues. The germline gives CDR1 MNHEY, CDR2 SMNVEV (reference sequence). In DNA form, the CDR3 reads TGTGCCAGCAGTTTATCCCCTAATTCACCCCTCCACTTT. It is translated as CASSLSPNSPLHF.

V and J are TRBV10-3 and TRBJ1-2, with unresolved D. The germline V gene encodes CDR1 ENHRY and CDR2 SYGVKD. The CDR3 loop spans 13 amino acids. V was pared by 7 bases and J by 7 bases, with 16 bases between. The CDR3 bases are TGTGCCATCACCCGAGACCAATTGTCTGGCTACACCTTC. The encoded protein is CAITRDQLSGYTF.

The genes are TRBV28 and TRBJ2-1, with 7 bases matching TRBD2. The trim removed 4 bases at V and 6 bases at J, leaving 9 bases unmatched. This CDR3 contains 15 residues. CDR1 is MDHEN, CDR2 SYDVKM, per germline. CDR3 nucleotide sequence: TGTGCCAGCAGTTCGCCGCGGGAGAGGGGCAATGAGCAGTTCTTC. Encoded protein: CASSSPRERGNEQFF.

This clone showed up just once. The rearrangement uses TRBV7-9 and TRBJ2-7, with D perhaps matching TRBD2 (6 bases). V lost 5 bases and J 6 bases, leaving 17 bases between the germline ends. This CDR3 spans 14 amino acids. The germline gives CDR1 SEHNR, CDR2 FQNEAQ (reference sequence). CDR3 DNA sequence: TGTGCCAGCAGCCCCCCCACCGGGGGAGGCGAGCAGTACTTC. This codes for CASSPPTGGGEQYF. The full variable domain, with the rest looked up from reference TRBV7-9 and TRBJ2-7, is DTGVSQNPRHKITKRGQNVTFRCDPISEHNRLYWYRQTLGQGPEFLTYFQNEAQLEKSRLLSDRFSAERPKGSFSTLEIQRTEQGDSAMYLCASSPPTGGGEQYFGPGTRLTVT.

The J gene is TRBJ1-1, the V gene TRBV9, with D perhaps TRBD1 (5 bases). Germline CDR1 and CDR2: SGDLS and YYNGEE. CDR3 length equals 16 residues. The germline V and J ends were trimmed by 3 bases and 0 bases, with 15 bases remaining between them. The CDR3 region has the DNA TGTGCCAGCAGCGCCGGTTGGGGGATCATGAACACTGAAGCTTTCTTT. Residues: CASSAGWGIMNTEAFF. Complete variable domain (other parts from reference TRBV9 and TRBJ1-1): DSGVTQTPKHLITATGQRVTLRCSPRSGDLSVYWYQQSLDQGLQFLIQYYNGEERAKGNILERFSAQQFPDLHSELNLSSLELGDSALYFCASSAGWGIMNTEAFFGQGTRLTVV.

The gene calls are TRBV4-1 and TRBJ2-3; 8 nucleotides line up with TRBD2. Germline CDR1 reads MGHRA; CDR2 reads YSYEKL. V dropped 4 bases and J dropped 4; count of bases not matched to a gene: 16. The CDR3 loop spans 18 amino acids. The CDR3 nucleotides are TGCGCCAGCAGCCGAGAACCTGGTTATAGCGGGAACCCAGATACGCAGTATTTT. Translation gives CASSREPGYSGNPDTQYF.

The chain carries TRBV28 and TRBJ2-1, with 11 positions matching TRBD1. The V gene's germline CDR1 is MDHEN and CDR2 SYDVKM. V lost 11 bases, J lost 4 bases, and 10 bases stayed unmatched. The CDR3 totals 15 residues. As DNA, the CDR3 is TGTGCCGGATCTTCTCGGGACAGGGGGTACAATGAGCAGTTCTTC. Translating gives CAGSSRDRGYNEQFF.

The chain joins TRBV10-3 to TRBJ1-5; TRBD1 agrees at 8 bases. CDR1 is ENHRY and CDR2 is SYGVKD in the germline V gene. The V segment lost 3 bases and the J segment 6 bases; nucleotides outside the gene matches: 10. CDR3 length: 16 residues. The CDR3 DNA sequence: TGTGCCATCAGTGATAGGCAGGGGGCGTCTAGTCAGCCCCAGCATTTT. Its translation: CAISDRQGASSQPQHF.